Each of the 6 T cell receptor beta chains below was sequenced from the same sample in a study of T cells after yellow fever vaccination (dated by TCRdb to the late 2010s). Sample treatment or condition, as interpreted from the label and publication: live attenuated yellow fever vaccine strain. The method was 5' RACE. Sequencing instrument: Illumina NovaSeq 6000. TCRdb passed the public sequencing reads through fastp at Q25 and MiXCR, retaining productive beta sequences. Rows are combined by CDR3 protein, so each entry shows the most common genes and DNA. The sample table holds 350,000 to 450,000 distinct CDR3 sequences, of which 15% to 20% were seen once. The ten largest make up roughly a sixth of the sample. This specimen was PBMCs, taken before the yellow fever booster vaccination. The receptors come from a young man who received the YFV17D yellow fever vaccine.

The rearrangement links TRBV3-1 to TRBJ1-1; D gene unclear. The length of the CDR3 is 11 residues. Per germline, CDR1 LGHDT and CDR2 YNNKEL (reference sequence). V was trimmed by 3 bases and J by 7 bases, leaving 6 bases between them. Here the CDR3 reads CASSHASEAFF. CDR3 DNA sequence: TGTGCCAGCAGCCATGCGAGTGAAGCTTTCTTT.

This chain links TRBV20-1 with TRBJ2-5; the match to TRBD2 covers 10 bases. This CDR3 spans 14 amino acids. The ends lost 4 bases at V and 4 bases at J; junction bases unmatched: 6. Germline lookup yields CDR1 DFQATT and CDR2 SNEGSKA (reference sequence). CDR3 DNA: TGCAGTGCTAAAGCGGGGGGGCCGGGAGAGACCCAGTACTTC. Amino acids: CSAKAGGPGETQYF.

The chain couples TRBV6-5 to TRBJ1-6; D is possibly TRBD1 (6 bases). The CDR3 is 17 amino acids. The V gene lost 4 bases and the J gene lost 10 bases, with 23 bases spanning the gap. Germline loops: CDR1 MNHEY, CDR2 SVGAGI. Written as DNA, the CDR3 is TGTGCCAGCAGTTCAGGGGCTTCTAACGGTCGACTATCACCCCTCCACTTT. Its translation is CASSSGASNGRLSPLHF.

The V call is TRBV6-2 or TRBV6-3, the J call TRBJ2-6; D remains unclear. This CDR3 comprises 15 residues. The V gene's germline CDR1 is MNHEY and CDR2 SVGEGT. V was shortened by 5 bases and J by 0 bases, with 8 bases between the two germline ends. As DNA, the CDR3 is TGTGCCAGCAGTATCGACGGCTCTGGGGCCAACGTCCTGACTTTC. This translates into CASSIDGSGANVLTF.

The chain links TRBV3-1 to TRBJ2-5; D remains unclear. The CDR3 runs to 13 residues. Germline lookup yields CDR1 LGHDT and CDR2 YNNKEL (reference sequence). V lost 3 bases to trimming and J lost 5 bases, with 10 bases between them. The CDR3 sequence: CASSHGSGETQYF. Here the CDR3 DNA reads TGTGCCAGCAGCCATGGATCGGGTGAGACCCAGTACTTC.

The J gene is TRBJ1-5, the V gene TRBV7-2; no definite D call. V was clipped by 2 bases and J by 7 bases, with 9 bases between them. The CDR3 consists of 13 residues. Germline lookup yields CDR1 SGHTA and CDR2 FQGNSA. DNA of the CDR3: TGTGCCAGCAGCTTATATGGAGTACAGCCCCAGCATTTT. It translates to CASSLYGVQPQHF.